This TCR beta chain stems from a study of blood T cells in healthy people across ages (dated by TCRdb to between 2014 and 2017). Background for the entire study: In model experiments, roughly one uniquely barcoded TCR beta cDNA molecule per two T cells was captured by template switching. Using deep sequencing normalized with unique cDNA molecular identifiers, the study measured how TCR beta repertoire diversity changes with age. Four age groups were formed from the donors: young (average about 15 years), middle-aged (around 40), aged (roughly 59) and long-lived (82). The study analyzed two additional independent replicas of 1 million unique cDNA reads from the same blood draw for two donors, one aged 18 to 30 and one aged 80 or older. The paper as a whole reports these results and caveats: As age increased, observed TCR beta diversity per million T cells dropped in a roughly linear way, and a significant reduction was already evident by age about 36. Because the CMV infection status of the donors was unknown, age-related changes in expanded clonotypes may potentially have been confounded. Estimates of total diversity based on one million sequenced T cells were considered lower bounds and underestimates. Observed TCR beta diversity correlated strongly with the percentage of naive T cells measured by flow cytometry. Since profiling was done on bulk unsorted PBMCs, naive and antigen-experienced compartments could not be conclusively compared. Compared with the aged group, more naive CD4+ T cells, fewer expanded clones and increased TCR diversity were shown by the long-lived group, suggesting age selection.

Library preparation was by 5' RACE. Instrument on record: Illumina HiSeq 2500. A second PCR of about 7 to 12 cycles was performed with a sample-barcoded 5' primer and a J-beta primer mix. A unique molecular identifier was introduced onto each TCR beta cDNA molecule by a template-switch 5' adaptor carrying 12 random nucleotides. Each sample yielded at least 2.5 million CDR3-containing paired-end reads. First-strand cDNA was synthesized from all RNA with the Mint cDNA synthesis kit, primed by a TRBC-specific oligonucleotide. All cDNA was treated with uracil-DNA glycosylase and then went through a first 18-cycle PCR with the universal primers M1SS and BC2_uni_R. The paper's data handling went like this. For normalization, 1 million high-quality reads, each with a distinct molecular identifier, were randomly selected from each sample. Instead of being binned into consensus sequences, reads that shared molecular identifiers were thrown out. MiTCR, set to a Q25 quality threshold and the strictest error-elimination algorithm, was used for CDR3 identification, clonotype clustering and error correction. A nonparametric unseen species model using Euler transformation provided a lower-bound estimate of total TCR beta diversity. TCRdb trimmed the raw reads at Q25, called clones with MiXCR and kept productive beta chains. Every CDR3 protein is listed once, alongside the most common genes and DNA of its rows. TCRdb, rather than the study authors, made the V and J calls. The sample table shows about 800,000 distinct CDR3 sequences, and about 25% are seen once. The ten largest clones take up roughly 3.5% of the sample.

This clonotype was detected a few times. No antigen is known for it. Base qualities are not recorded, but no much larger clone differs from it by a single base. Systemically healthy Caucasian individuals from Russia, 39 in total and aged about 6 to 90 years, were included as donors. Approximately 10 milliliters of peripheral blood were collected from each donor into EDTA-treated Vacutainer tubes. Ficoll-Paque density-gradient centrifugation was used to isolate PBMCs, with at least 6.5 million per sample. Total RNA was extracted from PBMCs with Trizol reagent, with at least 6 micrograms obtained per sample. For every donor, flow cytometry on a PBMC aliquot measured the percentage of naive CD45RAhigh/CD27high T cells. These data also featured in a second study, about T cells of mothers and their children. In that second paper, the authors write: The donors were nine systemically healthy Caucasian individuals, made up of three mothers and their six children. cDNA synthesis consumed the entire amount of extracted RNA, loaded at about 1.5 ug RNA in each 15 ul reaction. In the second PCR, the M1S primer introduced both the sample barcodes and 2-4 random nucleotides. Each mother yielded over 9 million TCR beta CDR3 reads and each child 3 million or so reads. Thymic selection similarly shapes TCR recombination output in related and unrelated pairs, with minor effect from inherited differences. Normalized repertoire overlap was always slightly but never significantly higher in related than unrelated mother-child pairs. With a sensitivity of about 100 clones per million clonotypes, no persistent microchimeric T cell clones were detected. The study used deep NGS to compare TCR beta repertoires of mothers and children, seeking features distinguishing related mother-child pairs from unrelated individuals. The mean age was about 40 +/- 4 years for the mothers and about 12 +/- 4 years for the children. After adapters were ligated using NEBNext reagents, the libraries underwent 100+100 nt paired-end sequencing on an Illumina HiSeq 2000. To prevent cross-contamination, the mother and child libraries were prepared a month apart and were sequenced in separate runs. For each donor, between about 500,000 and 2,000,000 distinct TCR beta clonotypes were identified. Naive TCR beta clonotypes were estimated from low-frequency clonotypes matched to each donor's FACS-determined naive share, without sorting.

The specimen sequenced was blood. The source of this sequence is a boy younger than 18 in good health.

Read as DNA, the sequence is TGTGCCAGCAGTTACGACCGGTATCAGCCCCAGCATTTT. It encodes CASSYDRYQPQHF. The chain uses TRBV6-2 or TRBV6-3 and TRBJ1-5; the D gene lacks a confident call. The CDR3 contains 13 residues, cysteine and phenylalanine counted. Only CDR3 DNA is held: 39 bases, read in frame from base 1. Sequences MNHEY (CDR1) and SVGEGT (CDR2) are obtained from the germline V gene. V and J are truncated by 2 bases and 5 bases respectively, leaving an intervening sequence of 7 bases.